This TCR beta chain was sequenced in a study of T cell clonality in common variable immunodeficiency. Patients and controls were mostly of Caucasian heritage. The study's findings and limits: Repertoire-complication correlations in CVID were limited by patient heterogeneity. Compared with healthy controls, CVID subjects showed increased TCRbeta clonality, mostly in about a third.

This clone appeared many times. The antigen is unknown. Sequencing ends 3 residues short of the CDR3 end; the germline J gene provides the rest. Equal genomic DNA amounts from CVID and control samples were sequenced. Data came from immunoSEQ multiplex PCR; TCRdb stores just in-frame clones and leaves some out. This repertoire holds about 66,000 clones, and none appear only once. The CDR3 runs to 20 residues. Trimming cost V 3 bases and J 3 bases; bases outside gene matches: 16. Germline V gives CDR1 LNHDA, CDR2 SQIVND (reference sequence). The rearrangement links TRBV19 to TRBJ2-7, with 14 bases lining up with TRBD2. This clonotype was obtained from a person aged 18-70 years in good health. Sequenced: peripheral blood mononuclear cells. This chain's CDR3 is CASSIGGLAGEGRNIYEQYF. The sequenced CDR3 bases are TGTGCCAGTAGTATCGGGGGACTAGCGGGAGAGGGTCGGAATATCTACGAG.